This T cell receptor (beta chain) stems from a study of T cells after yellow fever vaccination. Study-wide results and limits: Although most clonotypes did not, a small share appeared in both CD4 and CD8 compartments.

About this clonotype: Its specificity is unknown.

The germline V gene has CDR1 MNHEY and CDR2 SVGEGT. The CDR3 is 12 residues long. The V end lost 8 bases, the J end lost 8 bases, and 14 bases lay between the germline ends. A universal primer site and UMIs were added as TCR cDNA was made by 5'RACE template switching. TCRdb redid the calling of the 5' RACE reads with MiXCR, one entry per CDR3 protein. Among approximately 450,000 distinct CDR3 sequences listed, approximately 19% were seen once. The chain couples TRBV6-2 or TRBV6-3 to TRBJ2-3; TRBD2 might be the D (7 bases). This receptor was identified in a man between 18 and 29 years old who received the YFV17D yellow fever vaccine. The material was PBMCs, obtained before the yellow fever booster vaccination. CDR3 sequence: CASAAGAGTQYF. CDR3 bases: TGTGCCAGCGCCGCGGGGGCCGGTACGCAGTATTTT.